The 15 T cell receptor beta chains below were found in one sample sequenced in a study of blood T cell repertoires in COVID-19. The table came from immunoSEQ multiplex PCR; TCRdb's copy has only in-frame clones and leaves some out. The table has approximately 140,000 clones, 80% to 85% seen once. The sample comprised peripheral blood. The receptors were sampled from a man in his fifties or sixties with acute or convalescent COVID-19.

The J gene is TRBJ1-2, the V gene TRBV19, with 8 bases fitting TRBD1. V was clipped by 8 bases and J by 3 bases; unmatched bases: 5. Germline CDR1 is LNHDA and CDR2 is SQIVND (reference sequence). This CDR3 contains 13 residues. The CDR3 loop reads CASLDREDYGYTF. CDR3 in DNA: TGTGCCAGTCTGGACAGGGAGGACTATGGCTACACCTTC.

The chain is built from TRBV7-7 and TRBJ2-1; 9 bases are shared with TRBD1. Trimming removed 0 bases from V and 5 bases from J; junction bases left unmatched: 11. Looked up from germline, CDR1 is SSHAT and CDR2 is FNYEAQ (reference sequence). The CDR3 runs to 18 residues. For the CDR3, the DNA is TGTGCCAGCAGCTTAGCCCCCCAGGGACAGGGTCCAAACAATGAGCAGTTCTTC. Amino acid sequence: CASSLAPQGQGPNNEQFF. Using reference TRBV7-7 and TRBJ2-1 for the parts outside the CDR3, the full variable domain is GAGVSQSPRYKVTKRGQDVTLRCDPISSHATLYWYQQALGQGPEFLTYFNYEAQPDKSGLPSDRFSAERPEGSISTLTIQRTEQRDSAMYRCASSLAPQGQGPNNEQFFGPGTRLTVL.

The chain uses TRBV7-8 and TRBJ2-2, with 12 nucleotides matching TRBD1. CDR3 length equals 15 residues. Germline CDR1 and CDR2: SGHVS and FQNEAQ. Losses at the gene ends were 8 bases for V and 5 bases for J; bases not matched to a gene: 6. The CDR3 reads CASEGTGGVTGELFF. The CDR3 nucleotides are TGTGCCAGCGAGGGGACAGGGGGCGTGACCGGGGAGCTGTTTTTT.

The chain couples TRBV3-1 (or the pseudogene TRBV3-2) to TRBJ1-2, with unresolved D. Trimming pared 0 bases from V and 5 bases from J, leaving 7 bases between. There are 13 residues in the CDR3. Per germline, CDR1 LGHDT and CDR2 YNNKEL (reference sequence). CDR3 DNA sequence: TGTGCCAGCAGCCAAGACCGAGAGTATGGCTACACCTTC. It translates to CASSQDREYGYTF.

The chain links TRBV19 to TRBJ1-1, with a possible D match to TRBD1 (5 bases). Germline V CDR1 and CDR2: LNHDA, SQIVND (reference sequence). The CDR3 sequence is 15 residues long. Trimming pared 7 bases from V and 0 bases from J, leaving 15 bases between. The DNA of the CDR3 is TGTGCCAGTACTACAGTCGGGGGACTGAACACTGAAGCTTTCTTT. Translating gives CASTTVGGLNTEAFF.

This rearrangement joins TRBV30 to TRBJ2-5; 11 bases match TRBD1. CDR1 and CDR2 from the germline V gene are GTSNPN and SVGIG (reference sequence). V shed 0 bases and J 9 bases; nucleotides not matched to a gene: 15. This CDR3 comprises 17 residues. DNA for the CDR3: TGTGCCTGGAGTGTATGGGCCTTAGGGACAGGGGGTAAGGCCCAGTACTTC. As protein: CAWSVWALGTGGKAQYF.

This chain joins TRBV11-3 and TRBJ2-2, with TRBD1 matching 7 bases. V lost 5 bases, J lost 4 bases, and 4 bases stayed unmatched. Germline CDR1 is SGHNT and CDR2 is YENEEA. The CDR3 contains 14 residues. In DNA form, the CDR3 reads TGTGCCAGCAGCCCGGGACAGATCACCGGGGAGCTGTTTTTT. Residues: CASSPGQITGELFF.

Here the CDR3 reads CAISLAGTANSPLHF. The CDR3 DNA reads as TGTGCCATCAGCCTGGCCGGGACAGCTAATTCACCCCTCCACTTT. The rearrangement uses TRBV10-3 and TRBJ1-6, with 7 positions matching TRBD1. V lost 6 bases, J lost 6 bases, and 8 bases stayed unmatched. Germline CDR1 ENHRY, CDR2 SYGVKD. The CDR3 loop spans 15 amino acids.

J is TRBJ2-2 and V is TRBV15, with D perhaps matching TRBD1 (5 bases). CDR3 length equals 16 residues. Trimming shortened V by 1 base and J by 4 bases, and 13 bases separated the two germline ends. Germline CDR1 is LNHNV and CDR2 is YYDKDF (reference sequence). DNA for the CDR3: TGTGCCACCAGCAGAGTCGTAGGGGATGGCACCGGGGAGCTGTTTTTT. Amino acids: CATSRVVGDGTGELFF.

The chain employs TRBV5-6 and TRBJ1-6; 8 nucleotides agree with TRBD1. The CDR3 is 16 amino acids. V lost 5 bases to trimming and J lost 3 bases; unmatched junction nucleotides: 7. Per the germline V gene, CDR1 is SGHDT and CDR2 is YYEEEE. The CDR3 here is CASRTTGGRYNSPLHF. The CDR3 nucleotides read TGTGCCAGCAGAACTACAGGGGGTCGCTATAATTCACCCCTCCACTTT.

The gene calls are TRBV5-1 and TRBJ2-5; D might be TRBD1 (7 bases). The CDR3 loop spans 15 amino acids. Germline loops: CDR1 SGHRS, CDR2 YFSETQ. The V end lost 2 bases, the J end lost 2 bases, and 13 bases lay between the germline ends. The CDR3 loop is CASSLTRGVQETQYF. The CDR3 coding sequence is TGCGCCAGCAGCTTAACCAGGGGGGTTCAAGAGACCCAGTACTTC.

In this sample, this clone turned up once. V gene TRBV4-1 combines with J gene TRBJ2-1; TRBD2 aligns across 8 bases. The CDR3 extends over 16 amino acids. Germline-derived CDR1 and CDR2 are MGHRA and YSYEKL. V trimming: 2 bases; J trimming: 2 bases; junction bases outside the gene matches: 5. CDR3 residues: CASSQTGTSAYNEQFF. The CDR3 nucleotides read TGCGCCAGCAGCCAAACCGGGACTAGTGCCTACAATGAGCAGTTCTTC.

CDR3 sequence (DNA): TGTGCCTGGAGTGGACTAGCGGGAGTAATGAACGAGCAGTACTTC. This encodes CAWSGLAGVMNEQYF. The J gene is TRBJ2-7, the V gene TRBV30, with TRBD2 identical over 12 bases. Germline V lookup: CDR1 GTSNPN, CDR2 SVGIG (reference sequence). J lost 5 bases, V lost 1 base, and 6 bases had no gene match. CDR3 size: 15 residues.

This chain uses TRBV19 with TRBJ1-2; D unclear. V lost 7 bases, J lost 2 bases, and 8 bases lay in between. Germline CDR1 and CDR2: LNHDA and SQIVND (reference sequence). The CDR3 is 12 amino acids. The chain's CDR3 is CASKVQNYGYTF. DNA for the CDR3: TGTGCCAGTAAAGTACAGAACTATGGCTACACCTTC.

This chain connects TRBV6-5 to TRBJ1-1; 8 nucleotides align to TRBD1. Trimming at V came to 7 bases and at J to 6 bases, leaving 4 bases not matched to a gene. Germline loops: CDR1 MNHEY, CDR2 SVGAGI. This CDR3 spans 12 amino acids. In DNA form, the CDR3 reads TGTGCCAGCACAACAGGGGGGCCTGAAGCTTTCTTT. This gives the protein CASTTGGPEAFF.